This TCR beta chain was identified in a study of T cells in Graves' hyperthyroidism and ophthalmopathy. TCR beta CDR3 sequences were amplified from RNA transcripts. First-round RT-PCR targeting the TCR CDR3 was performed with the HTBI primer set. TCRdb re-analysed the multiplex PCR reads in MiXCR, keeping a single row per CDR3 protein. The table includes 300,000 to 500,000 distinct CDR3 sequences, under 15% detected once. Graves' hyperthyroidism is called stable when ophthalmopathy does not progress within 18 months. Each patient was aged 18 to 65 and had newly diagnosed hyperthyroidism of under 2 months' duration. This clonotype turned up a few times. Its cognate antigen is unknown. Study findings and constraints: The majority of expanded thyroid clonotypes above 0.001 also appeared in blood. A model of 13 V-J features distinguished ophthalmopathy from stable hyperthyroidism.

This TCR came from a woman aged 25 to 39 with Graves' hyperthyroidism. Input material: blood.

Here the CDR3 reads CASSLVSASYEQYF. CDR3 sequence (DNA): TGTGCCAGCAGCTTAGTCAGTGCCTCCTACGAGCAGTACTTC. V usage is TRBV7-2 and J usage is TRBJ2-7; D remains unclear. V lost 1 base to trimming and J lost 0 bases, with 7 bases between them. CDR1 is SGHTA, CDR2 FQGNSA, per germline. The CDR3 spans 14 residues.